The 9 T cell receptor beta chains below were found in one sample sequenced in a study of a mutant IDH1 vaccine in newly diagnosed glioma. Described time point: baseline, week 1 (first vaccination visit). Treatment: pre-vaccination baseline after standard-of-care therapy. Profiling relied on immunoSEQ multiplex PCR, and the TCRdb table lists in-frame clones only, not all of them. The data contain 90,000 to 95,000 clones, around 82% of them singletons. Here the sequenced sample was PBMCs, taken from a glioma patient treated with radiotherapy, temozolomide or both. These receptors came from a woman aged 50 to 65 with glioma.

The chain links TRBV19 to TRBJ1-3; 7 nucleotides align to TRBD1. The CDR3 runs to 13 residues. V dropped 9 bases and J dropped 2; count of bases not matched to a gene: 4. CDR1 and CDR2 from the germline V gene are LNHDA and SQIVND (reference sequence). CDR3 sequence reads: CASRQGPGNTIYF. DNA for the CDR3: TGTGCCAGCAGACAGGGACCTGGAAACACCATATATTTT.

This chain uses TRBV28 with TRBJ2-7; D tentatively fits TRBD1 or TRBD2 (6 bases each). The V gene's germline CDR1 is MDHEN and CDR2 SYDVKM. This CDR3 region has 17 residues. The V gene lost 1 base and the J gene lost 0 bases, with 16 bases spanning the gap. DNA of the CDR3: TGTGCCAGCAGTTTATTTCCCACAGGGACTCTCTCCTACGAGCAGTACTTC. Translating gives CASSLFPTGTLSYEQYF.

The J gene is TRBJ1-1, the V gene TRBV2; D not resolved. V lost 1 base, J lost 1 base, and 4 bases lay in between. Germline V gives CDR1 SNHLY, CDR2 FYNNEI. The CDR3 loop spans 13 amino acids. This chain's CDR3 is CASSEVENTEAFF. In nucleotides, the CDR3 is TGTGCCAGCAGTGAAGTTGAGAACACTGAAGCTTTCTTT.

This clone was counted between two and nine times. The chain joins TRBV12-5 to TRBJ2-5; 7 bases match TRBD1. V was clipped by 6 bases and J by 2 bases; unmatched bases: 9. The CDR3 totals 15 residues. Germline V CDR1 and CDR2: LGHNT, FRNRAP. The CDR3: CASGSTLGQQETQYF. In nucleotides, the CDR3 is TGTGCTAGTGGGTCGACATTGGGACAGCAAGAGACCCAGTACTTC.

The CDR3 DNA is TGTGCCAGCAGCTTGGGCTCGGTAGAGACCCAGTACTTC. Translating gives CASSLGSVETQYF. The V gene is TRBV5-4, the J gene TRBJ2-5; D call uncertain. The germline gives CDR1 SGHNT, CDR2 YYREEE (reference sequence). This CDR3 spans 13 amino acids. V dropped 0 bases and J dropped 4 bases, with 7 bases sitting between them.

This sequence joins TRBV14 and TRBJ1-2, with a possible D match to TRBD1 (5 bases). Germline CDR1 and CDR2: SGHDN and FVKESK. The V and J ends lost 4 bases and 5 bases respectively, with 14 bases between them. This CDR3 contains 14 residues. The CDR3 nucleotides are TGTGCCAGCAGCCCCCCAGGGTTAAAGTATGGCTACACCTTC. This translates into CASSPPGLKYGYTF.

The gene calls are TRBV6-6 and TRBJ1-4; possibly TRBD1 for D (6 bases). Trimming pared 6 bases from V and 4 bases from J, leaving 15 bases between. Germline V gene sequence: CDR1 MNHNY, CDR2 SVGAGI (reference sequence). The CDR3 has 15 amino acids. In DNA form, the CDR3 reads TGTGCCAGCAGCCTGGTGACAGGAGGTAATGAAAAACTGTTTTTT. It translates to CASSLVTGGNEKLFF.

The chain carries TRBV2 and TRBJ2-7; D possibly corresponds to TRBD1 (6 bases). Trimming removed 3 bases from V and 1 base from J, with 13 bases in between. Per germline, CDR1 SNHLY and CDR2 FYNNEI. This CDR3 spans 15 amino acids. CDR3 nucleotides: TGTGCCAGCAGTGACGTGAGGGGGATTTCCTACGAGCAGTACTTC. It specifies CASSDVRGISYEQYF.

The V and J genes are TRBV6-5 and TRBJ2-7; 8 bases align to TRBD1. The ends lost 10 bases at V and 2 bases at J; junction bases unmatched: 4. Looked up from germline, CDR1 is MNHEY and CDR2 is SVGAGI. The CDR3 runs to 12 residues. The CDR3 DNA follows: TGTGCCACTTTCAGGGGGCCCTACGAGCAGTACTTC. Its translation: CATFRGPYEQYF.